These 22 T cell receptor beta chains originate from one sample sequenced in a study of identical twins. TCRdb re-called the 5' RACE reads with MiXCR, one entry per CDR3 protein. In the table there are about 1.7 million distinct CDR3 sequences, roughly a third of which are singletons. Sequenced material: cord blood. The source is a newborn girl in good health.

The V gene is TRBV5-1, the J gene TRBJ2-1; no reliable D call. The DNA end lines up better with TRBJ2-7; the J call may be wrong. This CDR3 has 14 amino acids. Per germline, CDR1 SGHRS and CDR2 YFSETQ. The CDR3 DNA reads as TGCGCCAGCAGCTTGGCTCTGTCCTACAATGAGCAGTACTTC. Protein: CASSLALSYNEQYF.

This clonotype was observed a handful of times. The chain links TRBV20-1 to TRBJ1-4; possible D gene TRBD1, 6 bases. This CDR3 comprises 15 residues. CDR1 DFQATT and CDR2 SNEGSKA come from the germline V gene (reference sequence). Trimming shortened V by 4 bases and J by 3 bases, and 15 bases separated the two germline ends. In DNA, the CDR3 is TGCAGTGCTACCAAGATGGGGGCGGCTAATGAAAAACTGTTTTTT. Translating gives CSATKMGAANEKLFF.

The chain links TRBV11-1 to TRBJ1-2; TRBD1 aligns across 9 bases. V was pared by 3 bases and J by 8 bases, with 7 bases of the junction left unmatched. The CDR3 loop spans 14 amino acids. Germline-derived CDR1 and CDR2 are SGHAT and FQDESV (reference sequence). CDR3 DNA: TGTGCCAGCAGCTTGGTGGACAGGGGATGGGGCTACACCTTC. This encodes CASSLVDRGWGYTF.

This clonotype was observed many times. This chain joins TRBV20-1 and TRBJ2-1, with 12 bases lining up with TRBD2. The CDR3 totals 15 residues. Per the germline V gene, CDR1 is DFQATT and CDR2 is SNEGSKA (reference sequence). J was trimmed by 3 bases and V by 1 base; bases with no gene match: 1. The CDR3 reads CSARGGLAGYNEQFF. CDR3 DNA sequence: TGCAGTGCTAGAGGGGGACTAGCGGGCTACAATGAGCAGTTCTTC.

This clonotype was observed at least ten times. Its ends do not fully match the called genes, so a read error is possible. The gene calls are TRBV5-1 and TRBJ2-3, with D possibly matching TRBD1 (6 bases). The germline gives CDR1 SGHRS, CDR2 YFSETQ. CDR3 length: 13 residues. The CDR3 is CASSWTGTDTQYF. The CDR3 DNA sequence: TGTGCCAGCAGTTGGACAGGCACAGATACGCAGTATTTT.

This clonotype turned up a few times. The rearrangement joins TRBV28 to TRBJ1-2; D is possibly TRBD1 (5 bases). CDR3 length equals 18 residues. Germline V gives CDR1 MDHEN, CDR2 SYDVKM. V was shortened by 1 base and J by 1 base, with 19 bases between the two germline ends. The CDR3 region is CASSLFLVRDGYNYGYTF. The CDR3 DNA sequence: TGTGCCAGCAGTTTATTTTTGGTTCGGGACGGGTATAACTATGGCTACACCTTC.

Details on this clonotype: This may stem from a read error, because a much larger clone lies one nucleotide away. The chain has TRBV4-2 and TRBJ2-3, with D unresolved. This CDR3 contains 15 residues. The germline V gene has CDR1 LGHNA and CDR2 YNFKEQ. Trimming cost V 1 base and J 4 bases, with 12 bases left between them. The CDR3 coding sequence is TGTGCCAGCAGCCAAGCATCCGGATTCGCAGATACGCAGTATTTT. Protein sequence: CASSQASGFADTQYF.

This clonotype was recorded a few times. At one of its ends the junction is not consistent with the germline gene, which may arise from a read error. The rearrangement joins TRBV28 to TRBJ2-5; no firm D call. This CDR3 has 12 residues. Germline CDR1 is MDHEN and CDR2 is SYDVKM. CDR3 bases: TGTGCCGGCAGTTTATTCCTAGAGACCCAGTACTTC. Translating it yields CAGSLFLETQYF.

The chain carries TRBV12-3 or TRBV12-4 and TRBJ1-2; D is unresolved. The CDR3 runs 13 residues. Trimming removed 6 bases from V and 4 bases from J, with 12 bases in between. Written as DNA, the CDR3 is TGTGCCAGCAGCTCCCGAGTACCCTATGGCTACACCTTC. Its protein is CASSSRVPYGYTF.

V usage is TRBV10-3 and J usage is TRBJ1-5; D is perhaps TRBD1 (5 bases). V was clipped by 5 bases and J by 3 bases, with 8 bases between them. The CDR3 spans 13 residues. Germline V lookup: CDR1 ENHRY, CDR2 SYGVKD. CDR3 coding DNA: TGTGCCATCAGTCCGGGGCCCAATCAGCCCCAGCATTTT. Translated: CAISPGPNQPQHF.

There are a few counts of this clonotype. The V and J genes are TRBV7-2 and TRBJ1-2; 7 nucleotides align to TRBD1. V was clipped by 0 bases and J by 5 bases; unmatched bases: 6. The CDR3 runs to 15 residues. Per germline, CDR1 SGHTA and CDR2 FQGNSA. The CDR3 loop reads CASSLAPQGGYGYTF. CDR3 bases: TGTGCCAGCAGCTTAGCGCCCCAGGGGGGGTATGGCTACACCTTC.

The sample holds a few counts of this clonotype. The chain has TRBV24-1 and TRBJ2-7; no clear D. Germline values: CDR1 KGHDR, CDR2 SFDVKD. The V gene lost 0 bases and the J gene lost 5 bases, with 25 bases spanning the gap. The length of the CDR3 is 19 residues. CDR3 sequence (DNA): TGTGCCACCAGTGATTTGGTCAGGAAAGAGAATTTACCCCGGGACGAGCAGTACTTC. As protein: CATSDLVRKENLPRDEQYF.

This sequence joins TRBV5-1 and TRBJ2-1, with 12 positions matching TRBD1. The CDR3 is 15 residues long. Germline assignment: CDR1 SGHRS and CDR2 YFSETQ. With V trimmed by 4 bases and J by 8 bases, 7 bases remained unmatched. The CDR3 DNA follows: TGCGCCAGCAGCGTTACCGGGACAGGGGGCGATGAGCAGTTCTTC. It translates to CASSVTGTGGDEQFF.

The sample holds a few counts of this clonotype. The J gene is TRBJ2-7, the V gene TRBV4-2, with D perhaps matching TRBD1 (7 bases). The V end was cut by 1 base, the J end by 3 bases, with 13 bases between. The germline V gene has CDR1 LGHNA and CDR2 YNFKEQ. The CDR3 covers 15 residues. The CDR3 nucleotides read TGTGCCAGCAGCCAAGTAACAGGGGAGGTCTACGAGCAGTACTTC. The encoded protein is CASSQVTGEVYEQYF.

The chain recombines TRBV20-1 with TRBJ2-1; D is uncertain. V was cut by 3 bases and J by 6 bases, with 18 bases left in between. CDR3 length: 15 residues. Germline V gene data show CDR1 as DFQATT and CDR2 as SNEGSKA (reference sequence). CDR3 nucleotides: TGCAGTGCTAGGAGACTTTTTTTTTCCCTCAATGAGCAGTTCTTC. Its protein is CSARRLFFSLNEQFF.

This clonotype was counted a few times. The chain employs TRBV6-1 and TRBJ1-5, with 9 bases lining up with TRBD1. Trimming cost V 10 bases and J 7 bases; bases outside gene matches: 11. Germline V gene lookup returns CDR1 MNHNS and CDR2 SASEGT. CDR3 length equals 14 residues. The CDR3 DNA reads as TGTGCCACCCAGGACAGGGGTCAGGGCCAGCCCCAGCATTTT. Encoded protein: CATQDRGQGQPQHF.

The chain links TRBV27 to TRBJ2-2, with 14 positions matching TRBD2. Per the germline V gene, CDR1 is MNHEY and CDR2 is SMNVEV (reference sequence). V was pared by 2 bases and J by 4 bases, with 9 bases of the junction left unmatched. The CDR3 is made up of 19 amino acids. The CDR3 reads CASSLPRLAGGPGTGELFF. CDR3 nucleotides: TGTGCCAGCAGTTTACCTAGACTAGCGGGGGGGCCTGGCACCGGGGAGCTGTTTTTT.

The chain joins TRBV6-1 to TRBJ1-5, with no clear D. Germline V lookup: CDR1 MNHNS, CDR2 SASEGT. The CDR3 has 11 amino acids. The V end was cut by 10 bases, the J end by 15 bases, with 19 bases between. CDR3: CATWTSPSWHF. As DNA, the CDR3 is TGTGCCACATGGACGTCTCCCTCCTGGCATTTT.

This clonotype has a handful of counts. The chain carries TRBV24-1 and TRBJ2-5; 9 bases line up with TRBD2. V was pared by 5 bases and J by 4 bases, with 7 bases of the junction left unmatched. This CDR3 has 15 amino acids. Germline V CDR1 and CDR2: KGHDR, SFDVKD. CDR3 in amino acids: CATSVLSGSGETQYF. CDR3 sequence (DNA): TGTGCCACCAGTGTCCTTAGCGGGAGTGGAGAGACCCAGTACTTC.

This clonotype was seen ten or more times. The V and J genes are TRBV27 and TRBJ2-3; D not certain. The germline gives CDR1 MNHEY, CDR2 SMNVEV (reference sequence). The CDR3 is 12 residues long. V dropped 4 bases and J dropped 1 base, with 3 bases sitting between them. DNA for the CDR3: TGTGCCAGCAGTTGGGGCACAGATACGCAGTATTTT. Protein product: CASSWGTDTQYF.

To note about this clonotype: A much more abundant neighbour one base away suggests this may be a read error. V usage is TRBV12-3 or TRBV12-4 and J usage is TRBJ2-1, with 7 nucleotides matching TRBD2. The CDR3 has 12 amino acids. In nucleotides, the CDR3 is TGTGCCAGCAGAAGGGACTACGATGAGCAGTTCTTC. Its translation: CASRRDYDEQFF.

For this clonotype: Compared with germline, one end of the junction differs, possibly owing to a read error. The chain is built from TRBV20-1 and TRBJ1-4; 8 nucleotides align to TRBD1. Germline CDR1 and CDR2: DFQATT and SNEGSKA (reference sequence). The length of the CDR3 is 16 residues. In nucleotides, the CDR3 is TGCAGTGCTAGTCCGGGACAGGTTGCAACTAATGAAAAATTGTTTTTT. It encodes CSASPGQVATNEKLFF.